A selection of T cell receptor beta chains follows, all from one sample in a study of Graves' ophthalmopathy and Graves' hyperthyroidism. From the multiplex PCR reads, TCRdb called clonotypes with MiXCR, one entry per CDR3 protein. The sample consists of 300,000 to 400,000 distinct CDR3 sequences, 17% of them appearing once. The source material was peripheral blood. Every receptor here comes from an adult man with Graves' ophthalmopathy. Each CDR3 is given with its conserved first and last residue. Each record gives: V gene, CDR3 length, J gene, CDR3 protein.

v_call: TRBV7-2
cdr3_length: 13
j_call: TRBJ1-5
cdr3_aa: CASSLGFAQPQHF

v_call: TRBV7-3
cdr3_length: 14
j_call: TRBJ1-1
cdr3_aa: CASSKDRGLSEAFF

v_call: TRBV7-9
cdr3_length: 15
j_call: TRBJ2-5
cdr3_aa: CASSFGVREIETQYF

v_call: TRBV6-1
cdr3_length: 15
j_call: TRBJ2-7
cdr3_aa: CASSEWPGFSYEQYF

v_call: TRBV15
cdr3_length: 12
j_call: TRBJ1-2
cdr3_aa: CATSRQGYGYTF

v_call: TRBV13
cdr3_length: 14
j_call: TRBJ1-1
cdr3_aa: CASSPGQGWGEAFF

v_call: TRBV20-1
cdr3_length: 14
j_call: TRBJ2-7
cdr3_aa: CSAYEREGHYEQYF

v_call: TRBV12-3/TRBV12-4
cdr3_length: 13
j_call: TRBJ1-2
cdr3_aa: CASSSGQVYGYTF

v_call: TRBV6-5
cdr3_length: 16
j_call: TRBJ2-7
cdr3_aa: CASSTGYRDRSYEQYF

v_call: TRBV6-1
cdr3_length: 15
j_call: TRBJ1-1
cdr3_aa: CASSEARVWCTEAFF

v_call: TRBV20-1
cdr3_length: 13
j_call: TRBJ1-1
cdr3_aa: CSASSPYNTEAFF

v_call: TRBV20-1
cdr3_length: 14
j_call: TRBJ1-2
cdr3_aa: CSAQTSGDFYGYTF

v_call: TRBV30
cdr3_length: 14
j_call: TRBJ1-1
cdr3_aa: CAWSPGQGDTEAFF

v_call: TRBV20-1
cdr3_length: 15
j_call: TRBJ1-2
cdr3_aa: CSAKSTGLAFYGYTF

v_call: TRBV6-1
cdr3_length: 16
j_call: TRBJ2-7
cdr3_aa: CASSRMEAGGSYEQYF

v_call: TRBV4-3
cdr3_length: 13
j_call: TRBJ2-7
cdr3_aa: CASSQDLRYEQYF

v_call: TRBV6-5
cdr3_length: 16
j_call: TRBJ2-5
cdr3_aa: CASSYWTSGRVETQYF

v_call: TRBV28
cdr3_length: 14
j_call: TRBJ1-1
cdr3_aa: CASQTGAMNTEAFF

v_call: TRBV19
cdr3_length: 15
j_call: TRBJ1-2
cdr3_aa: CASSIFGQDSGGYTF

v_call: TRBV11-2
cdr3_length: 17
j_call: TRBJ2-7
cdr3_aa: CASSLRIIGQGSYEQYF